The TCR beta chain under discussion was sequenced for a study of cytomegalovirus exposure and HLA in healthy donors. On the study more broadly: There were some 400 genotyped donors. Of these, roughly 84% fell in the genetic ancestry cluster associated with self-reported Caucasian donors.

Remarks on this clone: Its matching antigen is unknown.

V was pared by 3 bases and J by 8 bases, with 8 bases of the junction left unmatched. Germline values: CDR1 PRHDT, CDR2 FYEKMQ (reference sequence). The CDR3 runs 15 residues. Points from the study as a whole: It was in a later analysis that TCR association rates were seen to vary by HLA locus, highest for DRB1 and lowest for HLA-C. In an earlier analysis, most TCR beta V segments were productive about 87% or about 30% of the time. At a 0.05 false discovery rate, a later analysis found some 18,000 TCR beta sequences to be associated with HLA alleles.

13 Jbeta primers and 60 Vbeta primers were used for the PCR. Produced via immunoSEQ multiplex PCR; TCRdb's table is partial and in-frame only. The data contain fewer than 250,000 clones, about 75% of them seen just once; the ten biggest clones take up approximately 1.8%. The clonotype originates from a male donor in good health and CMV-seronegative. Sequencing input: PBMCs. The chain joins TRBV13 to TRBJ2-2, with 8 bases fitting TRBD1. The CDR3: CASSFWTGTSGELFF. DNA of the CDR3: TGTGCCAGCAGCTTCTGGACAGGGACGTCTGGGGAGCTGTTTTTT.